The clone carrying this T cell receptor beta chain was picked up a small number of times. The target antigen is unknown. These data come from a study of cytomegalovirus exposure and HLA in healthy donors. Study-level results: Common viral pathogens (according to a later analysis) appeared linked to several of the most significant clusters. Compared with the roughly 700-donor mean, an Asian-associated ancestry cluster reportedly had fewer N-insertions, according to a later analysis.

The CDR3 extends over 14 amino acids. Germline CDR1 is MNHNY and CDR2 is SVGAGI (reference sequence). V was clipped by 5 bases and J by 7 bases, with 17 bases between them. PCR was performed using 60 Vbeta and 13 Jbeta primers. Authors' processing steps: Unique TCR beta chains numbered around 75 million in a later analysis, with 10 million to 14 million shared. Method: immunoSEQ multiplex PCR; TCRdb's copy keeps in-frame clones and lacks some. V and J calls and clone size are copied from that table; D and trimming were computed from the DNA. The sample includes around 76,000 clones, over 65% of them seen just once.

The receptor comes from a woman in her 40s in good health and CMV-seropositive. Sequencing was carried out using PBMCs. The rearrangement links TRBV6-6 to TRBJ1-2; D call uncertain. This CDR3 reads CASSDGGRRGGYTF. CDR3 coding DNA: TGTGCCAGCAGTGACGGAGGACGTCGGGGTGGCTACACCTTC.